This T cell receptor (beta chain) comes out of a study of PD-1 blockade in classical Hodgkin lymphoma (dated by TCRdb to the early 2020s). Regarding the research as a whole: Nivolumab dosing was 3 mg/kg intravenously every 2 weeks, continuing until either disease progression or unacceptable toxicity. The study used TCR beta sequencing and CyTOF to define a peripheral blood immune signature of response to PD-1 blockade in classical Hodgkin lymphoma.

The Qiagen DNeasy kit was used to extract genomic DNA from unsorted PBMCs and from the negatively selected CD4+ and CD8+ fractions. TCR beta CDR3 regions were amplified by immunoSEQ multiplex PCR using primers annealing to V and J segments. A synthetic immune receptor repertoire was used to minimize amplification bias, and any residual bias was removed computationally once sequencing was done. On the study's bioinformatics: Repertoire diversity was quantified as the Shannon entropy index using custom Python scripts. Unsorted, CD4+ and CD8+ repertoires were analyzed separately, except in combined analyses where CD4+ and CD8+ sequences were merged in silico. A clone was considered expanded if an increase in frequency of at least 2-fold after treatment relative to C1D1 was found, and a pseudocount of 0.5 was applied to clones undetected at baseline. Clones with 0 or 1 copy at C1D1 were defined as singleton clones, while clones with 2 or more copies were defined as non-singleton clones. Clones expanded in unsorted samples were labelled as CD4+, CD8+ or unknown by matching protein sequences in sorted samples from the same patient. Wilcoxon tests were applied to paired samples to test diversity changes from C1D1 to C4D1. TCRdb limited this immuneACCESS table to in-frame rearrangements with V and J called. A share of clones is missing; checked studies link under half to unresolved V genes, and the rest is unexplained. V and J calls and clone size come straight from that table; D and trimming were deduced from the DNA. Across this sample there are some 150,000 clones, with around four fifths seen only once. Clones ranked in the top ten supply roughly 9.8% of the sample.

The time point label corresponds to: cycle 2 day 1 (C2D1) of nivolumab. Every trial patient had relapsed following autologous stem cell transplantation, and prior brentuximab vedotin exposure was what differed among cohorts A, B and C. The trial cohort included 55 to 65 patients with relapsed/refractory classical Hodgkin lymphoma, and each patient had a best overall response of complete response, partial response or progressive disease. Single-agent nivolumab was administered to trial patients in the multi-cohort phase II CheckMate 205 trial. Best overall response was determined by an independent review committee according to the 2007 International Working Group response criteria. Trial PBMCs were obtained immediately prior to nivolumab initiation (C1D1) and on therapy at cycle 2 day 1 and cycle 4 day 1. Peripheral blood was collected in 8 mL Vacutainer Cell Preparation Tubes, from which PBMCs were isolated by centrifugation and then cryopreserved.

The CDR3, cysteine through phenylalanine, is 14 amino acids long. Only the CDR3 portion is preserved as DNA: 42 bases, with reading frame beginning at the first base. For CDR1 and CDR2, the germline V gene (reference sequence) lists SSHAT and FNYEAQ. Points on this clone: It lacks a known antigen. A read error may account for a junction end that differs from germline.

Paper-wide results and their limitations: A significant rise by C4D1 was seen in CD4+ but not CD8+ TCR diversity (p=0.0027 vs p=0.16), with the rise being most apparent in complete responders (p=0.02). The study was restricted to a single clinical trial cohort, and the causes of repertoire differences, possibly disease activity or prior therapy, were left undefined. Diversity was lower in patients who began nivolumab less than 1 year after ASCT, so these patients were left out of later analyses to avoid confounding by immune reconstitution. Baseline TCR diversity was reported to be lower in newly diagnosed patients than in healthy donors, and even lower in relapsed/refractory patients. Trial patients with a complete response had baseline diversity similar to that of newly diagnosed patients, while partial responders and progressors had significantly lower diversity.

The chain is made from TRBV7-7 and TRBJ1-4; the D gene is perhaps TRBD1, from 5 matching bases. This sequence was found in a human donor with classical Hodgkin lymphoma. This material consisted of peripheral blood mononuclear cells (PBMCs), taken before the second cycle of nivolumab. The DNA sequence is given as TGTGCTAGCAGCTTAGGAGGCGGGGCCGAAAAACTGTTTTTT. This codes for CASSLGGGAEKLFF.